Each of the 27 T cell receptor beta chains below was sequenced from the same sample in a study of control samples from healthy donors and cancer patients. Profiled with immunoSEQ multiplex PCR; TCRdb holds only in-frame clones, not every one. The sample consists of about 130,000 clones, around 90% of them appearing once. The sample comprised blood. Receptor source: a middle-aged man in good health.

V gene TRBV3-1 (or the pseudogene TRBV3-2) combines with J gene TRBJ1-5; D gene unclear. Per the germline V gene, CDR1 is LGHDT and CDR2 is YNNKEL (reference sequence). CDR3 length equals 15 residues. V lost 3 bases, J lost 0 bases, and 9 bases lay in between. The CDR3 DNA follows: TGTGCCAGCAGCCAGGGAAGAGGTAGCAATCAGCCCCAGCATTTT. Its translation: CASSQGRGSNQPQHF.

This chain uses TRBV5-3 with TRBJ1-4; the D is unclear. TRBV5-3 is an ORF, with its function uncertain. The CDR3 runs 16 residues. V lost 0 bases and J lost 2, with 11 bases in between. The DNA for the CDR3 is TGTGCCAGAAGCTTGGATCCCGGACGGACTAATGAAAAACTGTTTTTT. Encoded protein: CARSLDPGRTNEKLFF.

The J gene is TRBJ2-7, the V gene TRBV4-1, with 8 bases that match TRBD2. The germline CDR1 and CDR2 sequences are MGHRA and YSYEKL. This CDR3 has 14 residues. With 1 base clipped from V and 3 bases from J, the junction kept 2 bases outside the gene matches. The CDR3 region has the DNA TGCGCCAGCAGCCAAGTGAGCGGGGGCTACGAGCAGTACTTC. This sequence encodes CASSQVSGGYEQYF.

V and J are TRBV7-9 and TRBJ2-7, with 9 bases fitting TRBD1. The CDR3 length is 14 residues. The trim removed 6 bases at V and 4 bases at J, leaving 7 bases unmatched. Looked up from germline, CDR1 is SEHNR and CDR2 is FQNEAQ (reference sequence). The chain's CDR3 is CASRTQGASYEQYF. The CDR3 DNA reads as TGTGCCAGCAGGACACAGGGGGCTAGTTACGAGCAGTACTTC.

The chain recombines TRBV2 with TRBJ1-4; unclear D gene. The germline CDR1 and CDR2 sequences are SNHLY and FYNNEI. The CDR3 has 12 residues. The ends were cut back, 4 bases at V and 4 bases at J, with 4 bases in the middle. CDR3: CASSVYNEKLFF. The CDR3 DNA is TGTGCCAGCAGTGTTTATAATGAAAAACTGTTTTTT.

This clone was detected once. The chain joins TRBV6-1 to TRBJ2-1; D is perhaps TRBD2 (6 bases). Germline loops: CDR1 MNHNS, CDR2 SASEGT. The ends were cut back, 6 bases at V and 9 bases at J, with 12 bases in the middle. This CDR3 spans 12 amino acids. For the CDR3, the DNA is TGTGCCAGCAGCTTTACGCGGGGTGAGCAGTTCTTC. Protein product: CASSFTRGEQFF.

This clone was detected once. V usage is TRBV13 and J usage is TRBJ2-3; D remains unclear. CDR3 size: 15 residues. Deletions cut 4 bases from V and 4 bases from J, with 15 bases between. The germline CDR1 and CDR2 sequences are PRHDT and FYEKMQ (reference sequence). The CDR3 DNA is TGTGCCAGCAGCTCACCATCCGTAGCCCCAGATACGCAGTATTTT. It is translated as CASSSPSVAPDTQYF.

The V gene is TRBV5-1, the J gene TRBJ1-2; D gene unclear. The V and J ends lost 6 bases and 6 bases respectively, with 15 bases between them. The germline V gene encodes CDR1 SGHRS and CDR2 YFSETQ. This CDR3 comprises 13 residues. As DNA, the CDR3 is TGCGCCAGCACCCCCCTTGGAGGGCATGGCTACACCTTC. This encodes CASTPLGGHGYTF.

The chain joins TRBV10-2 to TRBJ1-2; D remains unclear. The V and J ends lost 2 bases and 2 bases respectively, with 6 bases between them. Per the germline V gene, CDR1 is WSHSY and CDR2 is SAAADI. The CDR3 totals 13 residues. As DNA, the CDR3 is TGCGCCAGCAGTGAGATAGGCAACTATGGCTACACCTTC. Amino acids: CASSEIGNYGYTF.

This clone came up once. The chain couples TRBV5-5 to TRBJ1-5, with 8 nucleotides matching TRBD1. V shed 4 bases, J shed 6 bases, and the junction held 6 bases outside the gene matches. Germline assignment: CDR1 SGHKS and CDR2 YYEKEE (reference sequence). The CDR3 covers 14 residues. The CDR3 bases are TGTGCCAGCAGCCCGGGACAGGACCTTCAGCCCCAGCATTTT. Encoded protein: CASSPGQDLQPQHF. Full variable domain (outside the CDR3, taken from reference TRBV5-5 and TRBJ1-5): DAGVTQSPTHLIKTRGQQVTLRCSPISGHKSVSWYQQVLGQGPQFIFQYYEKEERGRGNFPDRFSARQFPNYSSELNVNALLLGDSALYLCASSPGQDLQPQHFGDGTRLSIL.

This sequence joins TRBV6-5 and TRBJ1-3; D call uncertain. The length of the CDR3 is 15 residues. Looked up from germline, CDR1 is MNHEY and CDR2 is SVGAGI. Trimming left V 6 bases short and J 3 bases short, with 15 bases between. In nucleotides, the CDR3 is TGTGCCAGCAGGATCTCAGCTGATTATGGAAACACCATATATTTT. Translation: CASRISADYGNTIYF.

V gene TRBV11-2 combines with J gene TRBJ1-5; no reliable D call. V was trimmed by 3 bases and J by 5 bases, leaving 8 bases between them. The V gene's germline CDR1 is SGHAT and CDR2 FQNNGV. The CDR3 loop spans 13 amino acids. The CDR3 here is CASSLTADQPQHF. Written as DNA, the CDR3 is TGTGCCAGCAGCTTGACCGCAGATCAGCCCCAGCATTTT.

The genes are TRBV30 and TRBJ1-4, with 9 bases that match TRBD1. Germline lookup yields CDR1 GTSNPN and CDR2 SVGIG (reference sequence). Germline trimming cut 1 base from V and 5 bases from J; bases unmatched to any gene: 5. This CDR3 is built from 15 residues. The CDR3 nucleotides read TGTGCCTGGAGTGGACAGGGGGTAGGCAATGAAAAACTGTTTTTT. This translates into CAWSGQGVGNEKLFF.

This sequence joins TRBV27 and TRBJ2-5, with 8 bases identical to TRBD1. The J segment lost 4 bases and the V segment lost 5 bases, leaving 12 bases of the junction unmatched. The CDR3 sequence is 16 residues long. Germline V CDR1 and CDR2: MNHEY, SMNVEV (reference sequence). CDR3 sequence: CASSPTRTGGGETQYF. In DNA, the CDR3 is TGTGCCAGCAGTCCGACCCGAACAGGGGGTGGAGAGACCCAGTACTTC.

V is TRBV19 and J is TRBJ2-2; TRBD2 is a possible D gene (6 bases). This CDR3 is built from 16 residues. Germline CDR1 LNHDA, CDR2 SQIVND (reference sequence). With 7 bases removed from V and 0 bases from J, the gap between germline ends came to 15 bases. The CDR3 is CASMGPGRPNTGELFF. DNA of the CDR3: TGTGCCAGTATGGGGCCCGGGAGACCGAACACCGGGGAGCTGTTTTTT.

This clone came up once. The rearrangement joins TRBV6-5 to TRBJ1-1; possible D gene TRBD1, 5 bases. This CDR3 is built from 15 residues. V lost 7 bases and J lost 0, with 15 bases in between. Germline assignment: CDR1 MNHEY and CDR2 SVGAGI. CDR3: CASNPTVSLNTEAFF. CDR3 nucleotide sequence: TGTGCCAGCAACCCGACAGTTTCCCTGAACACTGAAGCTTTCTTT.

V and J are TRBV28 and TRBJ1-5; maybe TRBD1 (5 bases). CDR1 and CDR2 (germline): MDHEN, SYDVKM. There are 14 residues in the CDR3. V dropped 7 bases and J dropped 6 bases, with 16 bases sitting between them. The CDR3 DNA follows: TGTGCCAGCACCGAGCCAGGGAAGGGTCAGCCCCAGCATTTT. Its protein is CASTEPGKGQPQHF.

In its sample, this clone was seen a few times. One end of the junction is discordant with germline, which a read error may explain. The chain links TRBV6-1 to TRBJ2-1, with a tentative D call TRBD1 (6 bases). The CDR3 is 15 residues long. Germline V gives CDR1 MNHNS, CDR2 SASEGT. CDR3 DNA: TGTGCCAGCAGGGAAGGACAGCTCTCCTACAATGAGCAGTTCTTC. It codes for CASREGQLSYNEQFF.

The rearrangement uses TRBV28 and TRBJ1-4, with D uncertain. The CDR3 length is 14 residues. CDR1 MDHEN and CDR2 SYDVKM come from the germline V gene. V lost 2 bases and J lost 0, with 4 bases in between. The CDR3 DNA reads as TGTGCCAGCAGTTTAAGAGCAACTAATGAAAAACTGTTTTTT. The encoded protein is CASSLRATNEKLFF.

V and J are TRBV6-5 and TRBJ1-2; possibly TRBD1 for D (5 bases). V was shortened by 4 bases and J by 4 bases, with 19 bases between the two germline ends. Germline V gene lookup returns CDR1 MNHEY and CDR2 SVGAGI. CDR3 length: 16 amino acids. CDR3 residues: CASSSPRRGRGYGYTF. The DNA for the CDR3 is TGTGCCAGCAGTTCCCCCCGAAGGGGTCGCGGCTATGGCTACACCTTC.

This chain connects TRBV11-2 to TRBJ2-5; D is possibly TRBD2 (6 bases). The CDR3 consists of 13 residues. In germline, CDR1 is SGHAT, CDR2 FQNNGV. V was clipped by 5 bases and J by 7 bases, with 14 bases between them. CDR3 in amino acids: CASSPGSWGTQYF. CDR3 sequence (DNA): TGTGCCAGCAGCCCCGGGAGTTGGGGGACCCAGTACTTC.

This rearrangement joins TRBV15 to TRBJ1-5; D is perhaps TRBD1 (5 bases). Deletions cut 0 bases from V and 3 bases from J, with 9 bases between. In germline, CDR1 is LNHNV, CDR2 YYDKDF (reference sequence). The CDR3 runs to 15 residues. CDR3 nucleotide sequence: TGTGCCACCAGCAGAGATAGGACAAACAATCAGCCCCAGCATTTT. Translating gives CATSRDRTNNQPQHF.

The rearrangement uses TRBV19 and TRBJ2-1, with 7 bases fitting TRBD2. The germline gives CDR1 LNHDA, CDR2 SQIVND (reference sequence). The CDR3 contains 14 residues. Trimming cost V 7 bases and J 5 bases; bases outside gene matches: 8. In DNA form, the CDR3 reads TGTGCCAGTAAGTCCCAGCGGGGAAACAATGAGCAGTTCTTC. The encoded protein is CASKSQRGNNEQFF.

For the CDR3, the DNA is TGTGCCAGCAGCGTAGGAGGGGCCGTGAACACTGAAGCTTTCTTT. Translated, it gives CASSVGGAVNTEAFF. V and J are TRBV9 and TRBJ1-1; tentative D call: TRBD1 (5 bases). Germline CDR1 SGDLS, CDR2 YYNGEE. The CDR3 is made up of 15 amino acids. V lost 0 bases to trimming and J lost 0 bases, with 9 bases between them.

The chain is built from TRBV11-2 and TRBJ1-4; no reliable D call. The CDR3 covers 13 residues. V was trimmed by 5 bases and J by 8 bases, leaving 12 bases between them. Germline assignment: CDR1 SGHAT and CDR2 FQNNGV. The CDR3 DNA sequence: TGTGCCAGCAGCCCACTCCGGGAGGAAAAACTGTTTTTT. Translation gives CASSPLREEKLFF.

J is TRBJ1-1 and V is TRBV13; tentatively, D is TRBD1 (6 bases). The CDR3 covers 11 residues. With 1 base removed from V and 11 bases from J, the gap between germline ends came to 8 bases. Germline V CDR1 and CDR2: PRHDT, FYEKMQ (reference sequence). Written as DNA, the CDR3 is TGTGCCAGCAGCTTAGCGACAGGCGCTTTCTTT. As protein: CASSLATGAFF.

The rearrangement uses TRBV2 and TRBJ1-4, with unresolved D. The CDR3 sequence is 15 residues long. CDR1 is SNHLY and CDR2 is FYNNEI in the germline V gene. Trimming stripped 7 bases from V and 0 bases from J, with 12 bases between. The CDR3 DNA sequence: TGTGCCAGCACGGCAGGCTTCTCAACTAATGAAAAACTGTTTTTT. Protein: CASTAGFSTNEKLFF. Drawing the rest from reference TRBV2 and TRBJ1-4, the complete variable domain is EPEVTQTPSHQVTQMGQEVILRCVPISNHLYFYWYRQILGQKVEFLVSFYNNEISEKSEIFDDQFSVERPDGSNFTLKIRSTKLEDSAMYFCASTAGFSTNEKLFFGSGTQLSVL.